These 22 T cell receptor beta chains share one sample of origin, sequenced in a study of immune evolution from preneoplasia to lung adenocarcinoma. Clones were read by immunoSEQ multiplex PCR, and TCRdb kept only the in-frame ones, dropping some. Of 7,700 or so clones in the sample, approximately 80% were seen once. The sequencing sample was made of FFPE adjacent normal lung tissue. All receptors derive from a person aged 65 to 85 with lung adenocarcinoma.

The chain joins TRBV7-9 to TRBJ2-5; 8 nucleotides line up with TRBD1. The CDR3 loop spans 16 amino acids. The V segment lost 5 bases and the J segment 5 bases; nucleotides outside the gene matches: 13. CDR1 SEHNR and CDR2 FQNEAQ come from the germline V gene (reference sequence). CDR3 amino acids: CASSPPYGQGAETQYF. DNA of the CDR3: TGTGCCAGCAGCCCCCCTTACGGGCAGGGGGCCGAGACCCAGTACTTC.

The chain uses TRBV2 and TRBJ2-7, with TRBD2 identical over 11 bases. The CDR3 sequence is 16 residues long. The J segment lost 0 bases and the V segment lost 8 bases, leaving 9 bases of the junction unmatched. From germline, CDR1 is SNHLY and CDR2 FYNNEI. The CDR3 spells CASEDGTSGGSYEQYF. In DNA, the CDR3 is TGTGCCAGCGAGGACGGCACTAGCGGGGGCTCCTACGAGCAGTACTTC.

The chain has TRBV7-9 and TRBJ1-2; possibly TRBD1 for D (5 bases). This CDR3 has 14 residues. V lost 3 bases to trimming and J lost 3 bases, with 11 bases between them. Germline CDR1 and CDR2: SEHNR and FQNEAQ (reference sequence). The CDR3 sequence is CASSLGEAYYGYTF. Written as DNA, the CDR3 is TGTGCCAGCAGCTTGGGGGAGGCCTACTATGGCTACACCTTC.

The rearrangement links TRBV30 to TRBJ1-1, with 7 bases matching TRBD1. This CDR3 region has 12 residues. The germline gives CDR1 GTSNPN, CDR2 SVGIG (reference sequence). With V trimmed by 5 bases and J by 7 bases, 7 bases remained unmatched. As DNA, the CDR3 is TGTGCCTGGGGTAAATGGGACAGTGAAGCTTTCTTT. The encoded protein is CAWGKWDSEAFF.

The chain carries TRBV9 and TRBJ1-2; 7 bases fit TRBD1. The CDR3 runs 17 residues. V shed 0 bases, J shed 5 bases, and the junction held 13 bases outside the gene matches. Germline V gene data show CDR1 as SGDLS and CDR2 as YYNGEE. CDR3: CASSVGAGTALVYGYTF. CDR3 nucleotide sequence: TGTGCCAGCAGCGTAGGTGCCGGGACAGCCCTAGTGTATGGCTACACCTTC.

CDR3 region: CASAGHMNTEAFF. The CDR3 nucleotides are TGTGCCAGCGCGGGCCACATGAACACTGAAGCTTTCTTT. The J gene is TRBJ1-1, the V gene TRBV28; D is uncertain. V was cut by 8 bases and J by 0 bases, with 10 bases left in between. This CDR3 spans 13 amino acids. Per the germline V gene, CDR1 is MDHEN and CDR2 is SYDVKM.

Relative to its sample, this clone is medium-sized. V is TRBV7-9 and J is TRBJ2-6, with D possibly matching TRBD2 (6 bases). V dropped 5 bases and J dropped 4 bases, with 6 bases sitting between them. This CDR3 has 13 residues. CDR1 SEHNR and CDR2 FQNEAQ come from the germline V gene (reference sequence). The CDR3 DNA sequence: TGTGCCAGCAGCGGAGGGGGGGCCAACGTCCTGACTTTC. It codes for CASSGGGANVLTF.

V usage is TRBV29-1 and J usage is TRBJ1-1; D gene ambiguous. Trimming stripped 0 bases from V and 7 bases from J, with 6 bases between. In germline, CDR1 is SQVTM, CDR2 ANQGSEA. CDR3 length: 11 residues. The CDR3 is CSVEEGIEAFF. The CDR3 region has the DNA TGCAGCGTTGAAGAGGGAATTGAAGCTTTCTTT.

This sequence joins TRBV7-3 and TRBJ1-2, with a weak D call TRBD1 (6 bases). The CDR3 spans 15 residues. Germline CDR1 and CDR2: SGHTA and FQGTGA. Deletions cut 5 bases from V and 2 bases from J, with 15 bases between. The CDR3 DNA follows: TGTGCCAGCAGCCCAGGGGTAAGAGGAAACTATGGCTACACCTTC. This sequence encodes CASSPGVRGNYGYTF.

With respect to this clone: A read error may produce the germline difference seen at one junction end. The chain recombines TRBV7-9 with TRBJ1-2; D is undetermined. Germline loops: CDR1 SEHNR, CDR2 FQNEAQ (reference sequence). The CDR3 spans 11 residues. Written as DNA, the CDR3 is TGTGCCAGCAGCTTGAACTCTGGCTACACCTTC. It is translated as CASSLNSGYTF.

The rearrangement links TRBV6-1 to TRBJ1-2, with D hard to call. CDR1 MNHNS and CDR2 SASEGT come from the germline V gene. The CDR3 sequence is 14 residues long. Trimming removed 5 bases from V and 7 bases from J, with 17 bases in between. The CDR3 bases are TGTGCCAGCAGTTTAGAAGGGCTCGGCCCTGGCTACACCTTC. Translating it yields CASSLEGLGPGYTF.

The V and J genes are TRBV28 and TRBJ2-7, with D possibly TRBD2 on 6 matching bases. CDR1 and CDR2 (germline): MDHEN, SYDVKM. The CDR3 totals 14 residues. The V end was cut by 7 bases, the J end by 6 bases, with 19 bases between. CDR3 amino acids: CASTIAGNGGEQYF. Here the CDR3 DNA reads TGTGCCAGCACAATCGCAGGGAACGGGGGCGAGCAGTACTTC.

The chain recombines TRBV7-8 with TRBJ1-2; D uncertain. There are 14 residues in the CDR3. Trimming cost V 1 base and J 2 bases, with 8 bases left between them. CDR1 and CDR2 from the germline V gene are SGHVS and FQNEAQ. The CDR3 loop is CASSLGAFNYGYTF. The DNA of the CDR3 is TGTGCCAGCAGCTTAGGGGCATTCAACTATGGCTACACCTTC.

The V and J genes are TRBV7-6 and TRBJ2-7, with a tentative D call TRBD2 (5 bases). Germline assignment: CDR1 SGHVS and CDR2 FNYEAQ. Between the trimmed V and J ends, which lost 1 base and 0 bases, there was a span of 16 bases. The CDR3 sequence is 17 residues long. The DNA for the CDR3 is TGTGCCAGCAGCTTAGTATTGACGGGGTACTACTCCTACGAGCAGTACTTC. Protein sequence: CASSLVLTGYYSYEQYF. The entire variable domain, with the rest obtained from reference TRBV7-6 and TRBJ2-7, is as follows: GAGVSQSPRYKVTKRGQDVALRCDPISGHVSLYWYRQALGQGPEFLTYFNYEAQQDKSGLPNDRFSAERPEGSISTLTIQRTEQRDSAMYRCASSLVLTGYYSYEQYFGPGTRLTVT.

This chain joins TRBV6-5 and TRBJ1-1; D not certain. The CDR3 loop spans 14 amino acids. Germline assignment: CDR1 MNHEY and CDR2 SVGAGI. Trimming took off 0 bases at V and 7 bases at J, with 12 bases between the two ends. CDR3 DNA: TGTGCCAGCAGTTACTCCCGACTCTTTGATGAAGCTTTCTTT. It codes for CASSYSRLFDEAFF.

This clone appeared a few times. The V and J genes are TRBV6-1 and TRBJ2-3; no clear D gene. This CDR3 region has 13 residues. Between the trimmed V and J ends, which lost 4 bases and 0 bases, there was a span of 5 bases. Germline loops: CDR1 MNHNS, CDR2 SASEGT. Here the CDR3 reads CASSAGSTDTQYF. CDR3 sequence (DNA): TGTGCCAGCAGTGCGGGCAGCACAGATACGCAGTATTTT.

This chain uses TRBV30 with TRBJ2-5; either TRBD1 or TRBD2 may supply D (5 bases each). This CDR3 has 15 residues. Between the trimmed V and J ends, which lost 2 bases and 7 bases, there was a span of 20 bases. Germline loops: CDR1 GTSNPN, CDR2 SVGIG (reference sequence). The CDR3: CAWSSGTLPKGTQYF. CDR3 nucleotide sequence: TGTGCCTGGAGTTCCGGGACCCTACCGAAGGGGACCCAGTACTTC.

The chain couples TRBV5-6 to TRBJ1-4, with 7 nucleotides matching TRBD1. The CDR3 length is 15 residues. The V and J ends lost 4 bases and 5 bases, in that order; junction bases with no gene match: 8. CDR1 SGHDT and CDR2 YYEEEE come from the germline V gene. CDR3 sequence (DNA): TGTGCCAGCAGCCAAGATCCGGGACAGAATGAAAAACTGTTTTTT. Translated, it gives CASSQDPGQNEKLFF.

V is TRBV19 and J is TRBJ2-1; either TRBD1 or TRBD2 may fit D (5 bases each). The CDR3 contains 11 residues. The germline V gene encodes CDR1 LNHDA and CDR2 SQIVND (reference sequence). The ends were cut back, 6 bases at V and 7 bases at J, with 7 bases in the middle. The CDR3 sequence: CASRWGNEQFF. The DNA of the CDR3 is TGTGCCAGTAGGTGGGGGAATGAGCAGTTCTTC.

The CDR3 spells CASSYTGAGTDTQYF. The CDR3 DNA reads as TGTGCCAGCAGTTACACGGGGGCCGGCACAGATACGCAGTATTTT. The rearrangement joins TRBV6-6 to TRBJ2-3, with D perhaps TRBD1 or TRBD2 (6 bases each). The CDR3 is 15 residues long. With 2 bases removed from V and 1 base from J, the gap between germline ends came to 10 bases. The germline CDR1 and CDR2 sequences are MNHNY and SVGAGI (reference sequence).

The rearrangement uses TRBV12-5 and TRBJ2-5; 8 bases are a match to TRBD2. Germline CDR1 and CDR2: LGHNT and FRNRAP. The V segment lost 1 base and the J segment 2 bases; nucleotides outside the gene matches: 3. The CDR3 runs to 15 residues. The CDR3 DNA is TGTGCTAGTGGTTTGGAGCCTAGCGGGCAAGAGACCCAGTACTTC. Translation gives CASGLEPSGQETQYF.

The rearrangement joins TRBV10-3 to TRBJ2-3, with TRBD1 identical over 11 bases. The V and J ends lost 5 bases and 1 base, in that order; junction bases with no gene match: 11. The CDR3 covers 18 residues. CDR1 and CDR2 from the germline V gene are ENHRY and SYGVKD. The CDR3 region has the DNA TGTGCCATCAGTATTTCCGGGACAGGGGGAGTACGCACAGATACGCAGTATTTT. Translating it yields CAISISGTGGVRTDTQYF.